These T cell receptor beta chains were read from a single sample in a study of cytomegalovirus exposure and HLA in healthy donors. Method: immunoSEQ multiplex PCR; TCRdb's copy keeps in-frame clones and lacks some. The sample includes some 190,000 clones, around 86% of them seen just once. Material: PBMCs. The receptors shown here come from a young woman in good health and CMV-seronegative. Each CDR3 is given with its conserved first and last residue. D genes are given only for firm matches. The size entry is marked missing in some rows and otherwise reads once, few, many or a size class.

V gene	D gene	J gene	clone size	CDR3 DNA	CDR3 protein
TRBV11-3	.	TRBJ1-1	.	TGTGCCAGCAGCCCCGGGAGGAGAGCTTTCTTT	CASSPGRRAFF
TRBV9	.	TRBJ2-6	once	TGTGCCAGCAGCGTAGGGCCTTCTGGGGCCAACGTCCTGACTTTC	CASSVGPSGANVLTF
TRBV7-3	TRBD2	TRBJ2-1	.	TGTGCCAGCAGCTTGGCGACTAGCGGGAACGAGCAGTTCTTC	CASSLATSGNEQFF
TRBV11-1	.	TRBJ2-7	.	TGTGCCAGCAGCTTGGATTACGAGGAAGAAGGGCGGGACTCCTACGAGCAGTACTTC	CASSLDYEEEGRDSYEQYF
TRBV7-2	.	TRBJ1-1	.	TGTGCCAGCAGCCCTAGACAGCGGGTAACTGAAGCTTTCTTT	CASSPRQRVTEAFF
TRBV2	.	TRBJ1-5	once	TGTGCCAGCAGTTCTGACATAGGAAGCAATCAGCCCCAGCATTTT	CASSSDIGSNQPQHF
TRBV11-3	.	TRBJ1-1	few	TGTGCCAGCAGCTTAGGGGCCGGGATGCAGGACACTGAAGCTTTCTTT	CASSLGAGMQDTEAFF
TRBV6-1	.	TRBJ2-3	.	TGTGCCAGCAGTGAAGTGTGGCCGCCGAGCACAGATACGCAGTATTTT	CASSEVWPPSTDTQYF
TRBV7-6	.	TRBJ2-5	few	TGTGCCAGCACCCCCGACAGATACCAAGAGACCCAGTACTTC	CASTPDRYQETQYF
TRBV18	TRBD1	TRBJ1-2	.	TGTGCCAGCTCACAAAGTGAGACAGGGGAAAATGGCTACACCTTC	CASSQSETGENGYTF
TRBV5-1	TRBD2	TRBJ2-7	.	TGCGCCAGCAGCTACTCGACGGGGGGTCACGTATCCTACGAGCAGTACTTC	CASSYSTGGHVSYEQYF
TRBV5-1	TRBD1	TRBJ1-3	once	TGCGCCAGCAGCCCAGGGGGCGCCACTGGAAACACCATATATTTT	CASSPGGATGNTIYF
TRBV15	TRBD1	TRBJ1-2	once	TGTGCCACCAGCCCCGACCAACACAGGGGACAGGGAGTTTATGGCTACACCTTC	CATSPDQHRGQGVYGYTF
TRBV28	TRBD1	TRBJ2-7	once	TGTGCCAGCAGTTTATCCCCAGACAGGGTAGGCGAGCAGTACTTC	CASSLSPDRVGEQYF
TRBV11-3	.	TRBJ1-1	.	TGTGCCAGCAGCTTCTCAGGGAGGGCTGAAGCTTTCTTT	CASSFSGRAEAFF